The T cell receptor (beta chain) described here comes from a study of shared clonotypes between healthy human individuals. Study-level points and caveats: Even with large depth, rarefaction showed that sorted-subset sequencing was incomplete. Estimated clonotype richness was generally higher in naive than memory subsets.

CD45RO-negative, CCR7-positively selected cells formed the naive CD8 fraction, excluding terminally differentiated effector memory CD45RA+ cells. The material for each subset, its genomic DNA, was split evenly across several immunoSEQ plates. The protocol was immunoSEQ multiplex PCR, while the TCRdb copy is restricted to in-frame clones and leaves out a portion. The profile shows about 550,000 clones, 95% of them singletons. Concerning this clone itself: Its target is unknown. The same CDR3 can be traced to other DNA sequences in this sample.

The source is a woman in her twenties or thirties in good health. The specimen was naive CD8+ T cells sorted from blood.

CDR3: CASSLYQGSYEQYF. The CDR3 nucleotides are TGTGCCAGCAGCTTGTACCAGGGCTCCTACGAGCAGTACTTC. The chain carries TRBV5-5 and TRBJ2-7; a possible D gene is TRBD1 (5 bases). The CDR3 loop spans 14 amino acids. Deletions cut 1 base from V and 0 bases from J, with 8 bases between. Germline loops: CDR1 SGHKS, CDR2 YYEKEE (reference sequence).